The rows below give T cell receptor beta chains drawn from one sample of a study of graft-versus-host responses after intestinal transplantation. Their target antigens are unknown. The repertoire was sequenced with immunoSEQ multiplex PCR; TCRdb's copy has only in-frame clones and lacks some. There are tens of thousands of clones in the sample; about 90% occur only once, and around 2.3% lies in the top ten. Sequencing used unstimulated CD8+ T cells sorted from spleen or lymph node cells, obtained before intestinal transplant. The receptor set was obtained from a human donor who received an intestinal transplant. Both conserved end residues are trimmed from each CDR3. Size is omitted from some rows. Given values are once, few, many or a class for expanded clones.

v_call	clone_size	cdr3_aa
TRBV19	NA	ASSIASSGANVLT
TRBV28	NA	ASSLRAGSTDTQY
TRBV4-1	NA	ASSQDLGRSEKLF
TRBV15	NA	ATSRETDDNEQF
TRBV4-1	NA	ASSQEAGSGANVLT
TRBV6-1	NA	ASSEAQALAGLNEQF
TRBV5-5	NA	ASSEALAGERVGNEQF
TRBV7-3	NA	ASSPQTGLVGDTQY
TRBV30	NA	AWSHAGDREAF
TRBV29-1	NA	SVLTGGSSYNEQF
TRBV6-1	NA	ASSEGTGGYQPQH
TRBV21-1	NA	ASSKEAKTGGESYNSPLH
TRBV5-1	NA	ASSPGPRGNYGYT
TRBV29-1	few	SVWGPGGVTEAF
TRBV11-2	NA	ASSLVGAQY
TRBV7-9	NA	ASSLERDGGTYEQY
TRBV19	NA	ASSILAGGLDTQY
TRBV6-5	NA	ASSYSTGGGEAF
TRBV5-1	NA	ASSSARREIDYEQF